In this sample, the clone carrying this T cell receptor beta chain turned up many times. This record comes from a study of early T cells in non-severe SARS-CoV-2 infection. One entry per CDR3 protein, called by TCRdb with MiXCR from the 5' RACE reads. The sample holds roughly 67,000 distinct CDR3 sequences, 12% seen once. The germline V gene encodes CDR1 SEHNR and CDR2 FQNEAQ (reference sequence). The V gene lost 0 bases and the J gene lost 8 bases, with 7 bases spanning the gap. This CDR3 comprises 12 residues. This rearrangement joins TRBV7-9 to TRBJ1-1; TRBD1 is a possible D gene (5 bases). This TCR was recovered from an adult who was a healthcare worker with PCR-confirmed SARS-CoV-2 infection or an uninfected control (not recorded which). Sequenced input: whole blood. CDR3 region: CASSLAGPEAFF. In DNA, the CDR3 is TGTGCCAGCAGCTTAGCGGGACCAGAAGCTTTCTTT.